This TCR beta chain came from a study of T cells after yellow fever vaccination. TCRdb itself ran the 5' RACE reads through MiXCR, one entry per CDR3 protein. The sample yields about 340,000 distinct CDR3 sequences, 8.5% to 10% seen once. The germline CDR1 and CDR2 sequences are LGHDT and YNNKEL (reference sequence). The V end lost 4 bases, the J end lost 0 bases, and 12 bases lay between the germline ends. There are 16 residues in the CDR3. Sequenced material: PBMCs, taken on the day of the first yellow fever vaccination. The J gene is TRBJ2-2, the V gene TRBV3-1, with TRBD2 as a possible D gene (7 bases). The source of this sequence is a man aged 18 to 29 who received the YFV17D yellow fever vaccine. CDR3 in DNA: TGTGCCAGCAGCCTCCCGGGGGGCCCGAACACCGGGGAGCTGTTTTTT. The encoded protein is CASSLPGGPNTGELFF.